Sequencing of this T cell receptor beta chain was carried out in a study of OX40 agonist ivuxolimab in advanced cancers. Study in general: The dose-escalation cohort was about 80% male, with a mean age of 60 years, ranging roughly 23 to 79. Prior anti-PD-1, anti-PD-L1 or anti-CTLA-4 therapy was allowed; approximately 40% had some. Study results and limitations: Mean expanded clone counts were higher in CD8+ than CD4+ T cells.

In the case of this clone: Its antigen is not identified.

Sequencing was performed with immunoSEQ multiplex PCR; in TCRdb, only in-frame clones are kept and a portion is missing. The sample records about 31,000 clones, 82% being singletons. Patients with a history of autoimmune disease or on systemic immunosuppression were excluded. V lost 6 bases and J lost 0, with 14 bases in between. CDR1 and CDR2 (germline): LNHDA, SQIVND (reference sequence). The CDR3 has 15 amino acids. The clonotype was recovered from an adult with an advanced solid tumor such as melanoma, head and neck, liver or kidney cancer. The rearrangement links TRBV19 to TRBJ1-2; the D gene is possibly TRBD1 (6 bases). The sample consisted of CD4+ or CD8+ T cells sorted from blood, taken in a trial of the OX40 agonist ivuxolimab. The DNA of the CDR3 is TGTGCCAGTAGGGCGGGGGCAGAGACTAACTATGGCTACACCTTC. Translating gives CASRAGAETNYGYTF.